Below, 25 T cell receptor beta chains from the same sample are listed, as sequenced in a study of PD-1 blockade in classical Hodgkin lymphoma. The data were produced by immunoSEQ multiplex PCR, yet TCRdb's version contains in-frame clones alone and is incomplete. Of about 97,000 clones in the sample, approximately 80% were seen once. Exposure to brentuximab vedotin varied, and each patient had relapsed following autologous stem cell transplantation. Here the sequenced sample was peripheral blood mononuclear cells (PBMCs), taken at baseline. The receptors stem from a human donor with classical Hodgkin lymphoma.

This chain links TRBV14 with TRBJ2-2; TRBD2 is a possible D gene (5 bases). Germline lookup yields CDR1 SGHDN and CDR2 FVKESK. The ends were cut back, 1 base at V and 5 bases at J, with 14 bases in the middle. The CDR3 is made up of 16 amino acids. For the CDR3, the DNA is TGTGCCAGCAGCCAAGTTGAGGGAGCATGGACCGGGGAGCTGTTTTTT. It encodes CASSQVEGAWTGELFF.

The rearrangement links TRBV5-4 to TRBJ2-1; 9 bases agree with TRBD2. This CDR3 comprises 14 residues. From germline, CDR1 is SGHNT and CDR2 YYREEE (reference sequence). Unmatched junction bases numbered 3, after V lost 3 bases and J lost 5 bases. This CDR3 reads CASSSPSGDNEQFF. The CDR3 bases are TGTGCCAGCAGCTCTCCTAGCGGGGACAATGAGCAGTTCTTC.

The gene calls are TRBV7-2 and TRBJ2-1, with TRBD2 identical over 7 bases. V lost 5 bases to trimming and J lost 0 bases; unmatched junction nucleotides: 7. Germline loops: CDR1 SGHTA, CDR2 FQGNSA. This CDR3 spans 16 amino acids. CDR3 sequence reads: CASSLLTSRSYNEQFF. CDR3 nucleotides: TGTGCCAGCAGCCTGCTGACTAGCCGCTCCTACAATGAGCAGTTCTTC. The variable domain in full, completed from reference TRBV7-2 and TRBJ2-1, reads GAGVSQSPSNKVTEKGKDVELRCDPISGHTALYWYRQSLGQGLEFLIYFQGNSAPDKSGLPSDRFSAERTGGSVSTLTIQRTQQEDSAVYLCASSLLTSRSYNEQFFGPGTRLTVL.

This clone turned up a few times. The CDR3 region is CSVGGLAGANTGELFF. The CDR3 region has the DNA TGCAGCGTTGGGGGACTAGCGGGTGCGAACACCGGGGAGCTGTTTTTT. The gene calls are TRBV29-1 and TRBJ2-2; 12 positions match TRBD2. Germline V gene sequence: CDR1 SQVTM, CDR2 ANQGSEA. The CDR3 length is 16 residues. With V trimmed by 4 bases and J by 0 bases, 3 bases remained unmatched.

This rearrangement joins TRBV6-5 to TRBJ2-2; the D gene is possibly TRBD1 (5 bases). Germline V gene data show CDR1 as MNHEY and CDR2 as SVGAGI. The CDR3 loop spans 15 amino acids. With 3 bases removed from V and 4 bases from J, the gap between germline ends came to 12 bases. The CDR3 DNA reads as TGTGCCAGCAGTTATCCTCAGGGTAGCACCGGGGAGCTGTTTTTT. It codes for CASSYPQGSTGELFF.

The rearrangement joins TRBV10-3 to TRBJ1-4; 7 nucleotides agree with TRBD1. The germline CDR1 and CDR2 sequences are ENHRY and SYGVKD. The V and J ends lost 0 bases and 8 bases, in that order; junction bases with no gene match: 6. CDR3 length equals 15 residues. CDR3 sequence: CAISESTGRPEKLFF. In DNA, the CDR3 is TGTGCCATCAGTGAGTCGACAGGGCGGCCCGAAAAACTGTTTTTT.

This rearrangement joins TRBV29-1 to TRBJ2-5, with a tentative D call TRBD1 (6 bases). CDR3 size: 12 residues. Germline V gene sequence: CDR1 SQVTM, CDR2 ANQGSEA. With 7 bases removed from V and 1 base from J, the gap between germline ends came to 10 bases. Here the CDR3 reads CSANRVQETQYF. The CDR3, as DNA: TGCAGCGCTAACAGGGTCCAAGAGACCCAGTACTTC.

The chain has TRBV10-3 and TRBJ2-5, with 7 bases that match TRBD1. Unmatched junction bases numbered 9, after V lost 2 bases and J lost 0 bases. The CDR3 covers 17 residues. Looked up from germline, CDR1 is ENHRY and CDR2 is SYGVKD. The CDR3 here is CAISETGQVAYQETQYF. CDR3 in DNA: TGTGCCATCAGTGAGACTGGACAGGTAGCGTACCAAGAGACCCAGTACTTC.

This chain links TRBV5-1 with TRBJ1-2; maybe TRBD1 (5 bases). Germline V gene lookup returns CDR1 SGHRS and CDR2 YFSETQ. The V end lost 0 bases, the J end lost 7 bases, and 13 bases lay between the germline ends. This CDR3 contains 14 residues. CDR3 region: CASSLAKGVSGYTF. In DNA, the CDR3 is TGCGCCAGCAGCTTGGCTAAAGGGGTCTCTGGCTACACCTTC. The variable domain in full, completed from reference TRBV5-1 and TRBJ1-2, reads KAGVTQTPRYLIKTRGQQVTLSCSPISGHRSVSWYQQTPGQGLQFLFEYFSETQRNKGNFPGRFSGRQFSNSRSEMNVSTLELGDSALYLCASSLAKGVSGYTFGSGTRLTVV.

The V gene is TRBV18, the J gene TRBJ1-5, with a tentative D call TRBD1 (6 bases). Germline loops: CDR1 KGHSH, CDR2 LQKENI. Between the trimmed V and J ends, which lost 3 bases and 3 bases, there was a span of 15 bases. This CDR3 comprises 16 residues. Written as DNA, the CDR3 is TGTGCCAGCTCACCCCTGAGAGGGGGGATCAATCAGCCCCAGCATTTT. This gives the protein CASSPLRGGINQPQHF.

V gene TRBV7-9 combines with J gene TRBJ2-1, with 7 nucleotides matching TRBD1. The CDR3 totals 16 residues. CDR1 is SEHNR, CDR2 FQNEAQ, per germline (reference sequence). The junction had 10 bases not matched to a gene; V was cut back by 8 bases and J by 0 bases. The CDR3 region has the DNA TGTGCCAGCGCCCCTCTTTGGGACAGCTCCTACAATGAGCAGTTCTTC. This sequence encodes CASAPLWDSSYNEQFF. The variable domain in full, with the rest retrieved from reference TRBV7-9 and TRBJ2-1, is DTGVSQNPRHKITKRGQNVTFRCDPISEHNRLYWYRQTLGQGPEFLTYFQNEAQLEKSRLLSDRFSAERPKGSFSTLEIQRTEQGDSAMYLCASAPLWDSSYNEQFFGPGTRLTVL.

The CDR3 region is CASSLDGTYNEQFF. DNA of the CDR3: TGTGCCAGCAGCTTAGATGGGACTTACAATGAGCAGTTCTTC. The chain uses TRBV7-9 and TRBJ2-1, with D tentatively TRBD2 (6 bases). Per the germline V gene, CDR1 is SEHNR and CDR2 is FQNEAQ (reference sequence). The V end lost 1 base, the J end lost 4 bases, and 8 bases lay between the germline ends. The CDR3 spans 14 residues.

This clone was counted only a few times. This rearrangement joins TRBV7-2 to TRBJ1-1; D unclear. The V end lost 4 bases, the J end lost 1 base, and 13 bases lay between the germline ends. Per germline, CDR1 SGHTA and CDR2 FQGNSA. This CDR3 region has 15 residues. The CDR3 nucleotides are TGTGCCAGCAGCTCCCAACCGGGAGGGAACACTGAAGCTTTCTTT. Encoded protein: CASSSQPGGNTEAFF.

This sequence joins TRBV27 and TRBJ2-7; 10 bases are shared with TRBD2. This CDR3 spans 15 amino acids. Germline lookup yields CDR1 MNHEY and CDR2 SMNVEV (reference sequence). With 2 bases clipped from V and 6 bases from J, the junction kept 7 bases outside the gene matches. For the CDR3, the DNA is TGTGCCAGCAGTTTAAGGCTAGCGGGAGCAAGCGAGCAGTACTTC. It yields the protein CASSLRLAGASEQYF.

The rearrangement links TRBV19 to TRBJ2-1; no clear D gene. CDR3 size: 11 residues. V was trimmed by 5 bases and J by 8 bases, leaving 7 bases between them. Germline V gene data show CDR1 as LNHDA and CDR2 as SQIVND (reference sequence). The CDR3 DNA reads TGTGCCAGTAGTGGCTGGGATGAGCAGTTCTTC. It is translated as CASSGWDEQFF. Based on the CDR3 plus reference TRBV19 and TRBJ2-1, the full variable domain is DGGITQSPKYLFRKEGQNVTLSCEQNLNHDAMYWYRQDPGQGLRLIYYSQIVNDFQKGDIAEGYSVSREKKESFPLTVTSAQKNPTAFYLCASSGWDEQFFGPGTRLTVL.

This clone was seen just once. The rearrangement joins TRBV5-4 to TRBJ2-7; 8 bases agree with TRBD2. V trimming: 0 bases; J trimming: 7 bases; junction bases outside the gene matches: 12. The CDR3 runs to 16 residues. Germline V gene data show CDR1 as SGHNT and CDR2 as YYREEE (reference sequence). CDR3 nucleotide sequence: TGTGCCAGCAGCTTGGACGGTTCGGGAGGGCCGGGGGAGCAGTACTTC. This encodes CASSLDGSGGPGEQYF.

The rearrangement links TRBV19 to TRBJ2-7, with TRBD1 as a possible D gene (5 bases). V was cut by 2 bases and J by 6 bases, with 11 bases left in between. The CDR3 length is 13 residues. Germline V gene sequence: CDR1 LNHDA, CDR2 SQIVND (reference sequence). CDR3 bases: TGTGCCAGTAGTATAATGTGGGGCGGCGAGCAGTACTTC. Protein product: CASSIMWGGEQYF.

CDR3 coding DNA: TGTGCCTGGAGTGCACAAACAGGGAATGGTCAGCCCCAGCATTTT. Its translation is CAWSAQTGNGQPQHF. V gene TRBV30 combines with J gene TRBJ1-5, with D perhaps TRBD1 (6 bases). Germline CDR1 is GTSNPN and CDR2 is SVGIG (reference sequence). The CDR3 contains 15 residues. With 1 base removed from V and 6 bases from J, the gap between germline ends came to 16 bases.

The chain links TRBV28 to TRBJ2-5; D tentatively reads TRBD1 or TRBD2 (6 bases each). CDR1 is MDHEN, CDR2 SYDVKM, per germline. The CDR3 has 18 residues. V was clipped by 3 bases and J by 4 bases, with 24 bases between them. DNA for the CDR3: TGTGCCAGCAGTTTGTGGGGGGCCGAGGCTAGAGCGGGAGAGACCCAGTACTTC. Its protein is CASSLWGAEARAGETQYF.

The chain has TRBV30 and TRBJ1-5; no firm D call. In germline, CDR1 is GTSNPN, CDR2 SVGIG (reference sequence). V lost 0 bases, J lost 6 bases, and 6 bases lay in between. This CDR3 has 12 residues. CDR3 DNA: TGTGCCTGGAGTGTACTGGGTCAGCCCCAGCATTTT. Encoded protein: CAWSVLGQPQHF.

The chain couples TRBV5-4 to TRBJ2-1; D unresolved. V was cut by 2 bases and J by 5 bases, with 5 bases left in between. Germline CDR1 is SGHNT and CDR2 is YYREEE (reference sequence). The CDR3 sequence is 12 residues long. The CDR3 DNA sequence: TGTGCCAGCAGCTTCGCGGACAATGAGCAGTTCTTC. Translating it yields CASSFADNEQFF.

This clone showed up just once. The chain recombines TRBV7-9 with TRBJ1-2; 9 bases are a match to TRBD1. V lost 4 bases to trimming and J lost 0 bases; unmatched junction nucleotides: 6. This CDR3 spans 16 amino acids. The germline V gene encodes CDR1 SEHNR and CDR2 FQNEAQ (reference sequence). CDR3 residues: CASSSWTGATNYGYTF. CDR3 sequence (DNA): TGTGCCAGCAGCTCGTGGACAGGGGCCACTAACTATGGCTACACCTTC.

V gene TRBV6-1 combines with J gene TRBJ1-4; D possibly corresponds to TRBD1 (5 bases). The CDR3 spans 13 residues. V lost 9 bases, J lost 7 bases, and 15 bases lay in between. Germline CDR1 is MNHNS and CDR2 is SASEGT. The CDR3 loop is CASLTWGGEKLFF. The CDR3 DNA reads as TGTGCCAGTCTGACGTGGGGCGGTGAAAAACTGTTTTTT.

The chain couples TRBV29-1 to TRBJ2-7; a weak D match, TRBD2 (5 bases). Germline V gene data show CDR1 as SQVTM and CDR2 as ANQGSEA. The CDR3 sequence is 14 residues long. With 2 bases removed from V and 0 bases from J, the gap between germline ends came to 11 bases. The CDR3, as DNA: TGCAGCGTTGAACCCAGGCGGGCCTCCTACGAGCAGTACTTC. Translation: CSVEPRRASYEQYF.

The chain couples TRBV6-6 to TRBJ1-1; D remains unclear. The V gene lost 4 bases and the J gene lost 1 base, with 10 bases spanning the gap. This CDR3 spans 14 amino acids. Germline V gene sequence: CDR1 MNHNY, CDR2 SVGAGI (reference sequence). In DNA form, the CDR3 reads TGTGCCAGCAGTTGGGCCCCCGGGAACACTGAAGCTTTCTTT. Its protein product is CASSWAPGNTEAFF.